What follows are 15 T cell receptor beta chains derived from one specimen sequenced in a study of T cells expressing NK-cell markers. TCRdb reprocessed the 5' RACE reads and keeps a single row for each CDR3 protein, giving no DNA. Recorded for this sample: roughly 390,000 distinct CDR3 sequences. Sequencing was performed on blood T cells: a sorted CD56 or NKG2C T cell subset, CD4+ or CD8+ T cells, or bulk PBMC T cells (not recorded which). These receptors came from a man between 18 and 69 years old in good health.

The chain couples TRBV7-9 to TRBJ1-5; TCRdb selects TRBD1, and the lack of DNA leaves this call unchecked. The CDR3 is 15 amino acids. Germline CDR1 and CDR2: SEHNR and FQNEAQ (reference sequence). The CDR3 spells CASSLGRAENQPQHF.

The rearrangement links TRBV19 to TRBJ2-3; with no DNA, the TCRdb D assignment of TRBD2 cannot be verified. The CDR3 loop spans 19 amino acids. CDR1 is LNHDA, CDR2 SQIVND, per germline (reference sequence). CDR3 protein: CASSSRDFPGPSSTDTQYF.

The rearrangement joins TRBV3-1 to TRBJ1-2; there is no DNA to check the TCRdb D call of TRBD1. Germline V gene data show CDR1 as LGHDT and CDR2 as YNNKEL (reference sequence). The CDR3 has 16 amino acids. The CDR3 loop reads CASSLRSWEGGRGYTF.

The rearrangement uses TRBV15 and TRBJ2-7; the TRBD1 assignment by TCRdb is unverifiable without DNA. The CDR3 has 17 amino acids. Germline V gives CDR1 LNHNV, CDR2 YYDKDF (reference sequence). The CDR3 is CATSREFGGQARSEQYF.

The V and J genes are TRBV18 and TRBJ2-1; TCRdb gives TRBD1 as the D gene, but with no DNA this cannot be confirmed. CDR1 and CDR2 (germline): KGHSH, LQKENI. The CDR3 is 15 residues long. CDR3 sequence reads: CASSPRQGFYNEQFF.

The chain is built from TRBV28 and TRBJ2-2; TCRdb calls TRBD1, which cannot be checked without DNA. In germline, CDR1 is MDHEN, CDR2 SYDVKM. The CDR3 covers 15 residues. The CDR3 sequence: CASTLQGAGGGELFF.

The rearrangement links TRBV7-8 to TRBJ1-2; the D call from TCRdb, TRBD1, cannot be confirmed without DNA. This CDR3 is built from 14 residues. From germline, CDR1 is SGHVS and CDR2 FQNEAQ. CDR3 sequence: CASRGLGQYHGYTF.

The CDR3 sequence: CASSEGWGQNYGYTF. J is TRBJ1-2 and V is TRBV6-1; TCRdb's D gene call, TRBD1, goes unchecked for lack of DNA. The CDR3 contains 15 residues. Germline loops: CDR1 MNHNS, CDR2 SASEGT.

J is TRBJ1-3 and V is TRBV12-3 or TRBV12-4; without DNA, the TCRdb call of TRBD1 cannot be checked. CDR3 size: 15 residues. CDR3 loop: CASKIQGVLGNTIYF.

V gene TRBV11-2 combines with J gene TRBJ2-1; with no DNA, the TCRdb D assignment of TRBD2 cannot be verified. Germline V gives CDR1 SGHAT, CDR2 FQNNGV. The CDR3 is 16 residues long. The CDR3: CASSPRLAGIYNEQFF.

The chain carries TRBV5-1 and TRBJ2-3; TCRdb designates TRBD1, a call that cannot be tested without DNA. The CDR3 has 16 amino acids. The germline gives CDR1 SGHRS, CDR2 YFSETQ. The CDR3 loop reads CASTGQPTLGDSTQYF.

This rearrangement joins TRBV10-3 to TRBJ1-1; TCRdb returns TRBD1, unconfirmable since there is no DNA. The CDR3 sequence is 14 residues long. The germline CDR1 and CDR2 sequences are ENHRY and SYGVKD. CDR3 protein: CAIRNPGDGTEAFF.

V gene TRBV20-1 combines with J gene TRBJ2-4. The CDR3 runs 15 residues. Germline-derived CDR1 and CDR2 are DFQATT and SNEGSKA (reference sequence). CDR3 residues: CSAADGQIAKNIQYF.

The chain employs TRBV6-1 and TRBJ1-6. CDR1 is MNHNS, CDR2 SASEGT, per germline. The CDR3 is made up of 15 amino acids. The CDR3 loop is CASSDAGLYNSPLHF.

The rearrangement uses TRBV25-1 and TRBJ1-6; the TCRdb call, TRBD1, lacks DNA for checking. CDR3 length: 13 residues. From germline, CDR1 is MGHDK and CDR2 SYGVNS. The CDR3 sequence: CASSDTGNSPLHF.